This TCR beta chain originates from a study of blood T cell repertoires in COVID-19. Study-wide background: Sources were T cells, B-cell-depleted T cells, or PBMCs; the material itself was cDNA or gDNA.

Sequenced by immunoSEQ multiplex PCR; TCRdb stores in-frame clones only, minus some. The table has 150,000 to 200,000 clones, 80% to 90% seen once; the top ten hold approximately 2.1%. A few counts support this clone. Trimming left V 6 bases short and J 3 bases short, with 15 bases between. Per germline, CDR1 MNHEY and CDR2 SMNVEV (reference sequence). This CDR3 is built from 14 residues. This chain connects TRBV27 to TRBJ2-7, with D maybe TRBD1 (7 bases). This receptor was identified in a man aged 18 to 30 who had recovered from COVID-19. The specimen sequenced was peripheral blood. CDR3 nucleotide sequence: TGTGCCAGCAGCCCCTACAGGGGAGGCTACGAGCAGTACTTC. Translation: CASSPYRGGYEQYF.